This is a list of T cell receptor beta chains from one sample in a study of beta chain features in type 1 diabetes. Data came from immunoSEQ multiplex PCR; TCRdb stores just in-frame clones and leaves some out. This table holds over 650,000 clones, over 13% found once. Sequencing was carried out using naive CD4+ T cells from blood. The receptors derive from a man in his late teens or twenties with type 1 diabetes. Each CDR3 is given with its conserved first and last residue. Fields, in order: J gene, clone size, V gene, D gene, CDR3 DNA, CDR3 protein. D genes are given only for firm matches. Clone size is stated in some rows and not others, as once, few, many or a class when expanded.

j_call: TRBJ2-7; clone_size: NA; v_call: TRBV4-3; d_call: NA; cdr3_nt: TGCGCCAGCAGCCAAGACCCTCTCCTGGAGCAGTACTTC; cdr3_aa: CASSQDPLLEQYF
j_call: TRBJ2-5; clone_size: few; v_call: TRBV30; d_call: NA; cdr3_nt: TGTGCCTGGAGTGTACAGGGTGCCGGGGAGACCCAGTACTTC; cdr3_aa: CAWSVQGAGETQYF
j_call: TRBJ2-1; clone_size: few; v_call: TRBV5-1; d_call: NA; cdr3_nt: TGCGCCAGCAGCTCCCCGGTACCGGGACGAGAATTCGACAACGAAAGGGACAATGAGCAGTTCTTC; cdr3_aa: CASSSPVPGREFDNERDNEQFF
j_call: TRBJ1-3; clone_size: once; v_call: TRBV30; d_call: NA; cdr3_nt: TGTGCCTGGGGAGTTGGAAACACCATATATTTT; cdr3_aa: CAWGVGNTIYF
j_call: TRBJ2-5; clone_size: NA; v_call: TRBV29-1; d_call: TRBD2; cdr3_nt: TGCAGCGTCCACCCGGCGGGAGATGGGACCCAGTACTTC; cdr3_aa: CSVHPAGDGTQYF
j_call: TRBJ1-6; clone_size: NA; v_call: TRBV6-5; d_call: NA; cdr3_nt: TGTGCCAGCAGTTACAAGGGGGGCCGAGATTCACCCCTCCACTTT; cdr3_aa: CASSYKGGRDSPLHF
j_call: TRBJ1-6; clone_size: NA; v_call: TRBV5-4; d_call: NA; cdr3_nt: TGTGCCAGCAGGGCACCCGGGACGGGAGATAATTCACCCCTCCACTTT; cdr3_aa: CASRAPGTGDNSPLHF
j_call: TRBJ1-1; clone_size: few; v_call: TRBV4-3; d_call: TRBD1; cdr3_nt: TGCGCCAGCAGCCGGGTACCAGGACAGGGCTTAGAAGCTTTCTTT; cdr3_aa: CASSRVPGQGLEAFF
j_call: TRBJ2-2; clone_size: few; v_call: TRBV7-6; d_call: NA; cdr3_nt: TGTGCCAGCAGCTTACTAACAGACACCGGGGAGCTGTTTTTT; cdr3_aa: CASSLLTDTGELFF
j_call: TRBJ2-7; clone_size: NA; v_call: TRBV6-5; d_call: NA; cdr3_nt: TGTGCCAGCAGTTACCCGGGGAAACCCTACGAGCAGTACTTC; cdr3_aa: CASSYPGKPYEQYF
j_call: TRBJ1-1; clone_size: few; v_call: TRBV5-4; d_call: NA; cdr3_nt: TGTGCCAGCAGTCCGGGAGGGGGAAGGACTGAAGCTTTCTTT; cdr3_aa: CASSPGGGRTEAFF